Each of the 3 T cell receptor beta chains below was sequenced from the same sample in a study of T cell repertoires in cytomegalovirus infection. TCRdb fed the reads into MiXCR, producing one record per CDR3 protein. The sample has 250,000 to 300,000 distinct CDR3 sequences; around 20% are singletons. These receptors have no identified antigens. Material: cultured PBMCs, obtained from culture after CMV antigen stimulation. These receptors were taken from a human donor in good health (CMV status not recorded). Some clones in this sample may be carry-over from other donors' samples.

The chain employs TRBV5-4 and TRBJ1-2; D call uncertain. V was clipped by 0 bases and J by 4 bases, with 16 bases between them. Germline CDR1 reads SGHNT; CDR2 reads YYREEE (reference sequence). There are 16 residues in the CDR3. CDR3: CASSLVAEERIYGYTF. In nucleotides, the CDR3 is TGTGCCAGCAGCTTGGTGGCAGAGGAGAGGATCTATGGCTACACCTTC. The full variable domain, rest sourced from reference TRBV5-4 and TRBJ1-2, is ETGVTQSPTHLIKTRGQQVTLRCSSQSGHNTVSWYQQALGQGPQFIFQYYREEENGRGNFPPRFSGLQFPNYSSELNVNALELDDSALYLCASSLVAEERIYGYTFGSGTRLTVV.

The chain carries TRBV6-4 and TRBJ2-2; no clear D gene. Trimming removed 0 bases at V and 6 bases at J, with 8 bases between. Germline CDR1 is MRHNA and CDR2 is SNTAGT. There are 14 residues in the CDR3. CDR3 region: CASSDSDGAGELFF. CDR3 coding DNA: TGTGCCAGCAGTGACTCGGACGGAGCCGGGGAGCTGTTTTTT.

The chain couples TRBV7-2 to TRBJ2-7; 7 bases are a match to TRBD2. The junction had 10 bases not matched to a gene; V was cut back by 4 bases and J by 4 bases. The CDR3 covers 15 residues. Germline CDR1 reads SGHTA; CDR2 reads FQGNSA. CDR3 region: CASSSVGAGVYEQYF. CDR3 bases: TGTGCCAGCAGCTCAGTGGGTGCGGGAGTATACGAGCAGTACTTC.